This T cell receptor (beta chain) was sequenced in a study of T cells after yellow fever vaccination. TCRdb re-called the 5' RACE reads through MiXCR, storing one row per CDR3 protein. The data show about 110,000 distinct CDR3 sequences, 8.4% seen once. Germline CDR1 and CDR2: MNHEY and SVGAGI. The ends were cut back, 2 bases at V and 4 bases at J, with 5 bases in the middle. This CDR3 is 13 amino acids long. This clonotype was seen ten or more times. This TCR derives from a man aged 25 to 40 who received the YFV17D yellow fever vaccine. The chain employs TRBV6-5 and TRBJ2-2; D remains ambiguous. This specimen consisted of CD8+ T cells sorted from PBMCs, obtained 45 days after the yellow fever booster vaccination. The CDR3 DNA reads TGTGCCAGCAGTTACGGCGTCACCGGGGAGCTGTTTTTT. It encodes CASSYGVTGELFF.